This T cell receptor beta chain was identified during a study of T cell repertoires in cytomegalovirus infection. In the study overall: CMV infection together with matching HLA type was indicated by public TCR beta signatures.

On this clonotype: Its target is unknown.

MiXCR, run by TCRdb on the reads, gives a single entry per CDR3 protein. The table records 200,000 to 300,000 distinct CDR3 sequences, roughly 13% of them present only once. Overall study results and limits: Summed frequency of public TCR beta families distinguished CMV carriers with the relevant HLA. In two of eight donors, the top clonotype was HLA-C-restricted CMV-specific.

This CDR3 spans 11 amino acids. Trimming cost V 2 bases and J 9 bases, with 11 bases left between them. Germline CDR1 is DFQATT and CDR2 is SNEGSKA (reference sequence). The chain employs TRBV20-1 and TRBJ2-7; the D gene is possibly TRBD1 (5 bases). Sample: PBMCs. The source is a human donor in good health (CMV status not recorded). Some clones in this sample may be carry-over from other donors' samples. The CDR3 reads CSARLLRGQYF. DNA of the CDR3: TGCAGTGCTAGACTCTTAAGGGGGCAGTACTTC.